Reported below is one T cell receptor (beta chain). Profiling relied on immunoSEQ multiplex PCR, and the TCRdb table lists in-frame clones only, not all of them. This sample has 40,000 to 55,000 clones, with roughly three quarters found just once. This specimen belongs to a study of radiotherapy plus CTLA-4 blockade in lung cancer. V was pared by 6 bases and J by 6 bases, with 20 bases between. Germline V gene data show CDR1 as GTSNPN and CDR2 as SVGIG (reference sequence). The CDR3 covers 14 residues. The chain is built from TRBV30 and TRBJ1-2, with D possibly matching TRBD1 (5 bases). Source: peripheral blood, taken from a patient treated with radiotherapy plus ipilimumab. The sequence was obtained from a human donor with non-small cell lung cancer whose response to radiotherapy plus ipilimumab could not be evaluated. The CDR3, as DNA: TGTGCCTGTGATTCCTGGGGGGAGTGGAATGGCTACACCTTC. This sequence encodes CACDSWGEWNGYTF.